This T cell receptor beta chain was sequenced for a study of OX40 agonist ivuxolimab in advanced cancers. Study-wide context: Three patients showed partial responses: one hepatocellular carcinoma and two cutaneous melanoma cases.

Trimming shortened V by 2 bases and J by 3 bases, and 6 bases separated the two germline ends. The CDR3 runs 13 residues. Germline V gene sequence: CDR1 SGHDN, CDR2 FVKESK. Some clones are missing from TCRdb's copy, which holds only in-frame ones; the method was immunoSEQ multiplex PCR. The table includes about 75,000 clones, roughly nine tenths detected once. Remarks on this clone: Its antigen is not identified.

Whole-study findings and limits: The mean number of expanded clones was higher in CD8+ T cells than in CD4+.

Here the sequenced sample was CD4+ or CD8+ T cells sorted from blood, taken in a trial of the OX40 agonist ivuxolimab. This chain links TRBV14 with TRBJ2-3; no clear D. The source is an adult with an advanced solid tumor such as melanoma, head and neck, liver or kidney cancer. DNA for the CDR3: TGTGCCAGCAGCCAATGGCCTACAGATACGCAGTATTTT. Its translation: CASSQWPTDTQYF.